A single sample is the source of the 11 T cell receptor beta chains below, sequenced in a study of shared clonotypes between healthy human individuals (dated by TCRdb to about 2020). Receptor amplification or capture employed the immunoSEQ multiplex PCR assay. What TCRdb holds here is the immuneACCESS table cut down to in-frame rearrangements. Part of the clones is not present; checked against another copy, under half of the missing clones reflect an unresolved V gene, and the others are unexplained. The sample data list over 1.4 million clones, and roughly 96% of these were observed just once. The top ten constitute approximately 1.1% of the sample. Sequencing input: naive CD4+ T cells sorted from blood. This specimen's cell subset or site label, per the study, means: CD45RA+ positively selected. The receptors here all came from a man aged 25-45 years in good health.

This chain uses TRBV28 with TRBJ1-1; D is unresolved. The CDR3 extends over 12 amino acids. Per the germline V gene, CDR1 is MDHEN and CDR2 is SYDVKM. Trimming removed 5 bases from V and 5 bases from J, with 9 bases in between. The CDR3 DNA reads TGTGCCAGCAGTCGCGGATGGACTGAAGCTTTCTTT. Amino acids: CASSRGWTEAFF.

The chain is built from TRBV5-1 and TRBJ2-5, with TRBD2 matching over 8 bases. V lost 4 bases and J lost 5; bases outside the gene matches: 4. CDR3 length: 13 residues. From germline, CDR1 is SGHRS and CDR2 YFSETQ. The CDR3 nucleotides read TGCGCCAGCAGCGGGACTAGTTCCGAGACCCAGTACTTC. This translates into CASSGTSSETQYF.

The chain uses TRBV28 and TRBJ2-5; TRBD2 might be the D (6 bases). The CDR3 is 12 amino acids. CDR1 and CDR2 from the germline V gene are MDHEN and SYDVKM. Trimming removed 6 bases from V and 6 bases from J, with 11 bases in between. For the CDR3, the DNA is TGTGCCAGCAGCTCGGGAGCTAAGACCCAGTACTTC. It yields the protein CASSSGAKTQYF. Based on the CDR3 plus reference TRBV28 and TRBJ2-5, the full variable domain is DVKVTQSSRYLVKRTGEKVFLECVQDMDHENMFWYRQDPGLGLRLIYFSYDVKMKEKGDIPEGYSVSREKKERFSLILESASTNQTSMYLCASSSGAKTQYFGPGTRLLVL.

V usage is TRBV5-1 and J usage is TRBJ2-5; 9 bases align to TRBD2. This CDR3 region has 16 residues. V lost 4 bases and J lost 2; bases outside the gene matches: 9. Germline V gene sequence: CDR1 SGHRS, CDR2 YFSETQ. CDR3 nucleotide sequence: TGCGCCAGCAGCCCCACAGGGACTAGCAGGCAAGAGACCCAGTACTTC. This encodes CASSPTGTSRQETQYF. The whole variable domain, remainder taken from reference TRBV5-1 and TRBJ2-5, is KAGVTQTPRYLIKTRGQQVTLSCSPISGHRSVSWYQQTPGQGLQFLFEYFSETQRNKGNFPGRFSGRQFSNSRSEMNVSTLELGDSALYLCASSPTGTSRQETQYFGPGTRLLVL.

The chain is built from TRBV10-2 and TRBJ2-7; 8 bases line up with TRBD1. This CDR3 has 13 residues. Germline V gives CDR1 WSHSY, CDR2 SAAADI. The V gene end was trimmed by 10 bases and the J gene end by 1 base; junction bases not matched to a gene: 6. The CDR3 loop reads CATETGVSYEQYF. CDR3 bases: TGCGCCACCGAGACAGGGGTATCCTACGAGCAGTACTTC.

This chain joins TRBV7-9 and TRBJ1-2; D unclear. The CDR3 totals 13 residues. Germline V gene lookup returns CDR1 SEHNR and CDR2 FQNEAQ (reference sequence). V shed 5 bases and J shed 4 bases, with 11 bases lying between them. In nucleotides, the CDR3 is TGTGCCAGCAGCGTTGGAGGAAGCTATGGCTACACCTTC. Its translation is CASSVGGSYGYTF.

This chain connects TRBV15 to TRBJ2-1; TRBD1 matches 7 bases. Germline CDR1 LNHNV, CDR2 YYDKDF (reference sequence). Trimming at V came to 0 bases and at J to 0 bases, leaving 5 bases not matched to a gene. This CDR3 contains 17 residues. CDR3 coding DNA: TGTGCCACCAGCAGAGATCGCGCAGGGGGCTCCTACAATGAGCAGTTCTTC. Protein product: CATSRDRAGGSYNEQFF.

There are a few counts of this clone. V usage is TRBV11-2 and J usage is TRBJ2-7, with D possibly TRBD2 on 5 matching bases. Per the germline V gene, CDR1 is SGHAT and CDR2 is FQNNGV. The V gene lost 3 bases and the J gene lost 6 bases, with 9 bases spanning the gap. The CDR3 extends over 12 amino acids. CDR3 loop: CASSFERFEQYF. The CDR3 DNA is TGTGCCAGCAGCTTCGAGCGGTTCGAGCAGTACTTC.

This sequence joins TRBV10-2 and TRBJ2-3; 8 nucleotides line up with TRBD2. Germline assignment: CDR1 WSHSY and CDR2 SAAADI. V shed 5 bases and J 5 bases; nucleotides not matched to a gene: 9. The CDR3 sequence is 15 residues long. DNA for the CDR3: TGCGCCAGCAGTCCCGGGGGGGTGGCGTTAGATACGCAGTATTTT. Amino acid sequence: CASSPGGVALDTQYF.

The chain has TRBV7-2 and TRBJ2-7; the D is unclear. V gave up 2 bases and J gave up 0 bases, with 5 bases separating them. In germline, CDR1 is SGHTA, CDR2 FQGNSA. CDR3 length: 13 amino acids. Here the CDR3 reads CASSLYSSYEQYF. CDR3 nucleotide sequence: TGTGCCAGCAGCTTATACAGCTCCTACGAGCAGTACTTC.

The chain joins TRBV5-1 to TRBJ2-1; the match to TRBD2 covers 9 bases. The V gene end was trimmed by 4 bases and the J gene end by 4 bases; junction bases not matched to a gene: 9. Germline V gives CDR1 SGHRS, CDR2 YFSETQ. The CDR3 covers 16 residues. The CDR3 reads CASSPDPGLAYNEQFF. DNA for the CDR3: TGCGCCAGCAGCCCCGACCCCGGACTAGCGTACAATGAGCAGTTCTTC.